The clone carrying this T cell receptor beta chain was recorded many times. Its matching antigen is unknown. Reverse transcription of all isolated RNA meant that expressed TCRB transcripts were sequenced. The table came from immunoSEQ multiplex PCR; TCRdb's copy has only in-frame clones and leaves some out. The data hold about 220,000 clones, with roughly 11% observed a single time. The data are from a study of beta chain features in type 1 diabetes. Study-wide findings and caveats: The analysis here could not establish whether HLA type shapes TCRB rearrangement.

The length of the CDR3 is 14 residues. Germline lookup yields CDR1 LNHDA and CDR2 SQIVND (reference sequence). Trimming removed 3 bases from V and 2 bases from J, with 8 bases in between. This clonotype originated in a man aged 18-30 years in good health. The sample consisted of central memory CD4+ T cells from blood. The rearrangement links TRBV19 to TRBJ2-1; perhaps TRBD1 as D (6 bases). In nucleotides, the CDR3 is TGTGCCAGTAGTATTCAGGGGACCTACAATGAGCAGTTCTTC. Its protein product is CASSIQGTYNEQFF.